Detailed here is one TCR beta chain. Its antigen is currently unknown. There are 14 residues in the CDR3. Germline V lookup: CDR1 SEHNR, CDR2 FQNEAQ (reference sequence). The V segment lost 4 bases and the J segment 4 bases; nucleotides outside the gene matches: 6. This record belongs to a study of OX40 agonist ivuxolimab in advanced cancers. Study conclusions and caveats: Those patients achieving a partial response at 0.1-3.0 mg/kg showed among the lowest clonal expansion. The average count of expanded clones was higher among CD8+ T cells than among CD4+.

TCRdb keeps only in-frame clones here, not all; method: immunoSEQ multiplex PCR. This table holds fewer than 65,000 clones, 70% to 90% found once. The receptor's source is an adult with an advanced solid tumor such as melanoma, head and neck, liver or kidney cancer. The sample was CD4+ or CD8+ T cells sorted from blood, taken in a trial of the OX40 agonist ivuxolimab. This rearrangement joins TRBV7-9 to TRBJ2-7, with 8 nucleotides matching TRBD1. The chain's CDR3 is CASSYTGGKYEQYF. The DNA of the CDR3 is TGTGCCAGCAGCTATACAGGGGGAAAATACGAGCAGTACTTC. Full variable domain (outside the CDR3, taken from reference TRBV7-9 and TRBJ2-7): DTGVSQNPRHKITKRGQNVTFRCDPISEHNRLYWYRQTLGQGPEFLTYFQNEAQLEKSRLLSDRFSAERPKGSFSTLEIQRTEQGDSAMYLCASSYTGGKYEQYFGPGTRLTVT.